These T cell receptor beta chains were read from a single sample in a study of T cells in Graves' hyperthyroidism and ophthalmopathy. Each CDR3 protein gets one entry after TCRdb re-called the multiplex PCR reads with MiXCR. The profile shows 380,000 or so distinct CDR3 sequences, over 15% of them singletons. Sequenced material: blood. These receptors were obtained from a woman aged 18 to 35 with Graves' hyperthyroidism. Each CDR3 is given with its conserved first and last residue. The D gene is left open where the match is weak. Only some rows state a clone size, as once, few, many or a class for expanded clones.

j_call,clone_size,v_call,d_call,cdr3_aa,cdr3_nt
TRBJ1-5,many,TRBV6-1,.,CASHKGGDGNQPQHF,TGTGCCAGCCATAAGGGCGGGGACGGCAATCAGCCCCAGCATTTT
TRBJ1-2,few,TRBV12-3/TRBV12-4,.,CASSVTRGGYTF,TGTGCCAGCAGTGTAACCAGGGGTGGCTACACCTTC
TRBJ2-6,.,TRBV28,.,CASSSRPGANVLTF,TGTGCCAGCAGTTCCCGTCCTGGGGCCAACGTCCTGACTTTC
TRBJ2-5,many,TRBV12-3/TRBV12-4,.,CASSLVTIQETQYF,TGTGCCAGCAGTTTAGTAACTATCCAAGAGACCCAGTACTTC
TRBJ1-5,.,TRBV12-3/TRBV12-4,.,CASSPGLDQPQHF,TGTGCCAGCAGTCCTGGATTGGATCAGCCCCAGCATTTT
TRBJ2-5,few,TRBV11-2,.,CASSSFPAGRGETQYF,TGTGCCAGCAGCTCCTTTCCGGCGGGGAGAGGAGAGACCCAGTACTTC
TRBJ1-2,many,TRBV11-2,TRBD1,CASSPTGLRYGYTF,TGTGCCAGCAGCCCGACAGGGCTTCGTTATGGCTACACCTTC
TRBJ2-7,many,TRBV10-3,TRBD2,CAIRPGLAGSYEQYF,TGTGCCATCAGGCCGGGACTAGCGGGGTCCTACGAGCAGTACTTC
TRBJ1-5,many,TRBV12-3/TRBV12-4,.,CASSRGLSGQPQHF,TGTGCCAGCAGTCGGGGACTCTCCGGGCAGCCCCAGCATTTT
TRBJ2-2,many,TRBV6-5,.,CASSYSSIPTGELFF,TGTGCCAGCAGTTACTCGAGCATACCTACCGGGGAGCTGTTTTTT
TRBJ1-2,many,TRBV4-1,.,CASSGGDGYGYTF,TGCGCCAGCAGTGGGGGTGACGGCTATGGCTACACCTTC
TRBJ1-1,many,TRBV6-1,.,CASTPQGIPEAFF,TGTGCCAGCACACCGCAGGGGATCCCTGAAGCTTTCTTT
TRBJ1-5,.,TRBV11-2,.,CASQRSGGNQPQHF,TGTGCCAGTCAGAGGAGCGGAGGCAATCAGCCCCAGCATTTT
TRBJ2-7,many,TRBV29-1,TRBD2,CSVVSGGAYEQYF,TGCAGCGTTGTAAGCGGGGGGGCCTACGAGCAGTACTTC
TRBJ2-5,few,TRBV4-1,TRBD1,CASSYYQGTGIETQYF,TGCGCCAGCAGCTACTACCAGGGGACAGGTATAGAGACCCAGTACTTC
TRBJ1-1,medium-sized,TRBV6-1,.,CASSEAGTNTEAFF,TGTGCCAGCAGTGAAGCCGGGACAAACACTGAAGCTTTCTTT
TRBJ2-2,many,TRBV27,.,CASSATGTGELFF,TGTGCCAGCAGTGCCACCGGGACAGGGGAGCTGTTTTTT
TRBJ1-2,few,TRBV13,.,CASSELGGRNYGYTF,TGTGCCAGCAGCGAATTAGGGGGGAGGAACTATGGCTACACCTTC
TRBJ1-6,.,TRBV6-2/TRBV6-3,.,CASSYAPDSGGPLHF,TGTGCCAGCAGTTACGCTCCAGACTCCGGTGGCCCCCTCCACTTT
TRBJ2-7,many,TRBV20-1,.,CSASAGYEQYF,TGCAGTGCTTCCGCGGGCTACGAGCAGTACTTC
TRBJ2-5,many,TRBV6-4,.,CASSESGANQETQYF,TGTGCCAGCAGTGAGTCAGGGGCTAACCAAGAGACCCAGTACTTC
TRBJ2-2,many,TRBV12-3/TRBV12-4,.,CASSLDRNTGELFF,TGTGCCAGCAGTTTAGACAGGAACACCGGGGAGCTGTTTTTT
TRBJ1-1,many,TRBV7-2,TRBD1,CASSSWTGNTEAFF,TGTGCCAGCAGCTCTTGGACAGGCAACACTGAAGCTTTCTTT
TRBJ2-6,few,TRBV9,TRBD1,CASSVSPGGAGSGANVLTF,TGTGCCAGCAGCGTATCCCCAGGGGGCGCGGGCTCTGGGGCCAACGTCCTGACTTTC
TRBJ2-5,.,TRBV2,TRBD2,CASSADGLAEETQYF,TGTGCCAGCAGCGCCGACGGACTAGCCGAGGAGACCCAGTACTTC
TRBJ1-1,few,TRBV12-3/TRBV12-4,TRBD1,CASRVTGGHTEAFF,TGTGCCAGCAGGGTGACAGGGGGACACACTGAAGCTTTCTTT
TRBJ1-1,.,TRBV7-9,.,CASSPDWSEAFF,TGTGCCAGCAGCCCCGACTGGAGCGAAGCTTTCTTT
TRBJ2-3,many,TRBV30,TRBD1,CALDRGRGDTQYF,TGTGCCTTGGACAGGGGGCGCGGAGATACGCAGTATTTT
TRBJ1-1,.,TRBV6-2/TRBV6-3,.,CASSYSDVGSGRTEAFF,TGTGCCAGCAGTTACTCGGACGTCGGGTCCGGGAGGACTGAAGCTTTCTTT
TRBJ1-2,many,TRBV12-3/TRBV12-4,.,CASSWTEVYGYTF,TGTGCCAGCAGTTGGACTGAAGTCTATGGCTACACCTTC
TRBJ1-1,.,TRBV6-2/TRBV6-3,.,CASSYFRNTEAFF,TGTGCCAGCAGTTACTTCAGGAACACTGAAGCTTTCTTT
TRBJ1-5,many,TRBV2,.,CASSDSSSNQPQHF,TGTGCCAGCAGTGACTCCAGTAGCAATCAGCCCCAGCATTTT
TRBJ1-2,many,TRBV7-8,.,CASSSPDSYGYTF,TGTGCCAGCAGCTCCCCGGACAGCTATGGCTACACCTTC
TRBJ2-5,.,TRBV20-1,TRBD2,CSARSGGRETQYF,TGCAGTGCTAGGAGCGGGGGGAGAGAGACCCAGTACTTC
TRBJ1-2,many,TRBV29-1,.,CSVDSAGNYGYTF,TGCAGCGTTGATTCCGCCGGTAACTATGGCTACACCTTC
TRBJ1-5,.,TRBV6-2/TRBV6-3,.,CASSYLTGNQPQHF,TGTGCCAGCAGTTATCTGACCGGCAATCAGCCCCAGCATTTT
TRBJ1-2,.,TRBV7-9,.,CASSLGAGSPLYTF,TGTGCCAGCAGCTTAGGTGCAGGGTCGCCTCTCTACACCTTC
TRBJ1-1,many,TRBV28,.,CASSLGASKGSFF,TGTGCCAGCAGTTTAGGAGCGAGTAAGGGTTCTTTCTTT